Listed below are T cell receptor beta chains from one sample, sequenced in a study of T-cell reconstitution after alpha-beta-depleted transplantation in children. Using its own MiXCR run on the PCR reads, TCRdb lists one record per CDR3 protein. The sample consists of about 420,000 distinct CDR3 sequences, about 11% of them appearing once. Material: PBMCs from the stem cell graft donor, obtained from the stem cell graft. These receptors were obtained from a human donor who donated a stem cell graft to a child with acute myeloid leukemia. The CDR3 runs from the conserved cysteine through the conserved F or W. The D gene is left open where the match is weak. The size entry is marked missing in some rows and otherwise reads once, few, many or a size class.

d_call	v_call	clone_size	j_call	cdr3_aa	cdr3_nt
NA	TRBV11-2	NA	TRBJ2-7	CASRLPSQSPYEQYF	TGTGCCAGCAGGCTCCCGTCCCAGTCTCCATACGAGCAGTACTTC
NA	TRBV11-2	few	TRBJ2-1	CASSLDGRTQGPNEQFF	TGTGCCAGCAGCTTAGACGGGAGAACACAGGGACCCAATGAGCAGTTCTTC
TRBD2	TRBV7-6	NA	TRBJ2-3	CASSLVSASGVRGDTQYF	TGTGCCAGCAGCTTAGTGTCGGCTAGCGGGGTGCGAGGAGATACGCAGTATTTT
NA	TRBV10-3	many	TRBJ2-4	CAISDSTGPNIQYF	TGTGCCATCAGTGACTCGACAGGACCAAACATTCAGTACTTC
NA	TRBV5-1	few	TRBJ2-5	CASSLGGGQKQETQYF	TGCGCCAGCAGCTTGGGGGGTGGACAGAAACAAGAGACCCAGTACTTC
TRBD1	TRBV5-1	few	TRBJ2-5	CASSWTGNQETQYF	TGCGCCAGCAGCTGGACAGGCAACCAAGAGACCCAGTACTTC
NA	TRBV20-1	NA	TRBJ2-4	CSAPHPPLSIAKNIQYF	TGCAGTGCCCCACATCCCCCTCTATCCATAGCCAAAAACATTCAGTACTTC
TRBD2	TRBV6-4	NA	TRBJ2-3	CPTKNGGADTQYF	TGTCCCACCAAAAACGGGGGGGCAGATACGCAGTATTTT
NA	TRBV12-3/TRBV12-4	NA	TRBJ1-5	CASRTRGINQPQHF	TGTGCCAGCAGAACCAGGGGTATCAATCAGCCCCAGCATTTT
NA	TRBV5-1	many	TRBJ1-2	CASSLGDTGALYYGYTF	TGCGCCAGCAGCTTGGGGGACACGGGGGCCCTCTACTATGGCTACACCTTC
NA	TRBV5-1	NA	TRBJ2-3	CASSLEARADTQYF	TGCGCCAGCAGCTTGGAAGCAAGAGCAGATACGCAGTATTTT
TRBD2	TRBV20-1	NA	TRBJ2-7	CSARVGLAGPGEQYF	TGCAGTGCTAGAGTGGGACTAGCGGGACCAGGGGAGCAGTACTTC
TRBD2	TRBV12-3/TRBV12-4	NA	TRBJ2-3	CASSRSSGGNTQYF	TGTGCCAGCAGCCGGAGTAGCGGGGGCAATACGCAGTATTTT
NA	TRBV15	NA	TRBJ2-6	CATSSRRGAGFGANGLTF	TGTGCCACCAGCTCACGTCGGGGGGCAGGATTTGGGGCCAACGGCCTGACTTTC
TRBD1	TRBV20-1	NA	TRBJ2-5	CSARGAQGAQGETQYF	TGCAGTGCTAGAGGTGCCCAGGGGGCGCAGGGAGAGACCCAGTACTTC
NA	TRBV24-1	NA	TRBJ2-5	CATSDSKTGLNQETQYF	TGTGCCACCAGTGATTCGAAGACAGGACTCAACCAAGAGACCCAGTACTTC
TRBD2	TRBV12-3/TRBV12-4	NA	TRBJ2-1	CASTKGLVSYNEQFF	TGTGCCAGCACCAAGGGACTAGTCTCCTACAATGAGCAGTTCTTC
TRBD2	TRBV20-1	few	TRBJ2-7	CSAAITSGVFVF	TGCAGTGCCGCGATAACTAGCGGGGTATTTGTTTTC
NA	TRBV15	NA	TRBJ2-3	CATGREDTQYF	TGTGCCACCGGTCGGGAGGATACGCAGTATTTT
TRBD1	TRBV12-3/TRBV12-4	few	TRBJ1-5	CASRTGDVQPQHF	TGTGCCAGCAGGACAGGGGACGTTCAGCCCCAGCATTTT
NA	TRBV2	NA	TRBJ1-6	CASSEVGAANNSPLHF	TGTGCCAGCAGTGAGGTCGGGGCAGCCAATAATTCACCCCTCCACTTT
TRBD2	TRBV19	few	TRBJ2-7	CASSLIAGEEQYF	TGTGCCAGTAGTCTCATAGCGGGAGAGGAGCAGTACTTC
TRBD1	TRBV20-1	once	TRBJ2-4	CCARLPRDRGNIQYF	TGCTGTGCTAGGCTTCCCCGGGACAGGGGGAACATTCAGTACTTC
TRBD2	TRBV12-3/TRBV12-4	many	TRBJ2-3	CAIRDYTDTQYF	TGTGCCATCCGGGACTACACAGATACGCAGTATTTT
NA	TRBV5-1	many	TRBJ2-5	CASSLLPGETQYF	TGCGCCAGCAGCTTGCTTCCCGGGGAGACCCAGTACTTC
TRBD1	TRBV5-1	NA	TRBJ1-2	CASSPGTGIIYGYTF	TGCGCCAGCAGCCCGGGGACAGGGATCATCTATGGCTACACCTTC
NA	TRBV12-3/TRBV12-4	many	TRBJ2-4	CASSPPSSKNIQYF	TGTGCCAGCAGCCCCCCTAGCTCCAAAAACATTCAGTACTTC
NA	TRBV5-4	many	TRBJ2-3	CASSLGLPTDTQYF	TGTGCCAGCAGCTTGGGGCTACCCACAGATACGCAGTATTTT
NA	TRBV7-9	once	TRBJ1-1	CASTLTDRNTEAFF	TGTGCCAGCACCTTGACAGACCGGAACACTGAAGCTTTCTTT
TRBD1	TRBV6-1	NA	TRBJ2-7	CASSQGDRAYEQYF	TGTGCCAGCAGTCAGGGGGACAGGGCGTACGAGCAGTACTTC
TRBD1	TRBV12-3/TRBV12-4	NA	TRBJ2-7	CASTRLGQGGRYEQYF	TGTGCCAGCACCCGACTTGGACAGGGCGGTCGCTACGAGCAGTACTTC
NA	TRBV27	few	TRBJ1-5	CATPRWGRGQPQHF	TGTGCCACTCCACGTTGGGGGCGCGGACAGCCCCAGCATTTT
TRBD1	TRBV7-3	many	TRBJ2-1	CASSSQGTNEQFF	TGTGCCAGCAGCTCACAGGGGACCAATGAGCAGTTCTTC
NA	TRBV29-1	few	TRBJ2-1	CSVEEPNNEQFF	TGCAGCGTTGAAGAGCCGAACAATGAGCAGTTCTTC
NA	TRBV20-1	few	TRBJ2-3	CSARDQGLTDTQYF	TGCAGTGCTAGAGATCAGGGTCTCACAGATACGCAGTATTTT
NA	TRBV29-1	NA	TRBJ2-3	CSVESSKSTDTQYF	TGCAGCGTTGAGAGCAGTAAGAGCACAGATACGCAGTATTTT
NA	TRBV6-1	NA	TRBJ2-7	CASSEEWLAREQYF	TGTGCCAGCAGTGAAGAATGGTTAGCGCGGGAGCAGTACTTC
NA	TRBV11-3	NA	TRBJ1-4	CASSLPLREDEKLFF	TGTGCCAGCAGCTTACCACTCAGGGAGGATGAAAAACTGTTTTTT
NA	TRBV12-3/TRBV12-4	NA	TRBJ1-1	CASSIASLNTEAFF	TGTGCCAGCAGCATCGCGAGTTTGAACACTGAAGCTTTCTTT
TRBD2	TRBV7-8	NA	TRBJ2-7	CASGLGTSGTYEQYF	TGTGCCAGCGGTTTGGGGACTAGCGGAACATACGAGCAGTACTTC
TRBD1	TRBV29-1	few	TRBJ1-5	CSVAEQQGGNQPQHF	TGCAGCGTTGCTGAGCAACAGGGGGGGAATCAGCCCCAGCATTTT
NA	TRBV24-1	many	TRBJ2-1	CATSDPASSYNEQFF	TGTGCCACCAGTGATCCGGCGAGCTCCTACAATGAGCAGTTCTTC
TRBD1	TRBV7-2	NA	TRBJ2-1	CASSLGGQGPYNEQFF	TGTGCCAGCAGCTTAGGAGGACAGGGACCTTACAATGAGCAGTTCTTC
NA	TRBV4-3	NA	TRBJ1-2	CASSPGVFPGDYGYTF	TGCGCCAGCAGCCCAGGGGTCTTCCCGGGGGACTATGGCTACACCTTC
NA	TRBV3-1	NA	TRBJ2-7	CASSKGQGLGYEQYF	TGTGCCAGCAGCAAAGGACAAGGTTTGGGCTACGAGCAGTACTTC
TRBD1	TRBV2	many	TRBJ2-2	CASSTGWTGWRNTGELFF	TGTGCCAGCAGTACTGGGTGGACAGGGTGGCGGAACACCGGGGAGCTGTTTTTT
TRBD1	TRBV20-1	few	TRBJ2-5	CSAGTGDGQETQYF	TGCAGTGCTGGTACAGGGGATGGGCAAGAGACCCAGTACTTC
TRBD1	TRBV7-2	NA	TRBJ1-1	CASSFAGGDRAFF	TGTGCCAGCAGCTTTGCAGGGGGCGATCGGGCTTTCTTT
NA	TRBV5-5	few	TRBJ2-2	CASSLSRETGELFF	TGTGCCAGCAGCTTGAGTAGGGAAACCGGGGAGCTGTTTTTT
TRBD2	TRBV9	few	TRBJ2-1	CASSSSLWSSGSSYNEQFF	TGTGCCAGCAGCTCCTCACTCTGGTCTAGCGGGAGCTCCTACAATGAGCAGTTCTTC
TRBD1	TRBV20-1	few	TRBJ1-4	CSASPATGDEKLFF	TGCAGTGCCAGCCCCGCGACAGGGGATGAAAAACTGTTTTTT
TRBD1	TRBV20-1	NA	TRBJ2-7	CSARPGTGAYEQYF	TGCAGTGCAAGGCCCGGGACAGGGGCCTACGAGCAGTACTTC
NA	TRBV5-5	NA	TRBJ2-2	CASSLLGDPGELFF	TGTGCCAGCAGCTTGTTGGGGGATCCCGGGGAGCTGTTTTTT
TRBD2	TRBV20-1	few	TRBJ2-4	CSAGLAGDIQYF	TGCAGTGCAGGACTAGCGGGAGACATTCAGTACTTC